One and the same sample provided the 15 T cell receptor beta chains below, sequenced in a study of CD8 T cells in ankylosing spondylitis. TCRdb re-called the 5' RACE reads through MiXCR, storing one row per CDR3 protein. Of 25,000 to 35,000 distinct CDR3 sequences detected, around 5% appear once; the ten largest clones hold about 1.8%. Specimen: blood, either unsorted or a sorted T cell fraction (not recorded which). These receptors were taken from a female donor with ankylosing spondylitis or in good health (not recorded which).

In its sample, this clonotype was seen many times. J is TRBJ2-5 and V is TRBV9; D may be TRBD1 or TRBD2 (5 bases each). Looked up from germline, CDR1 is SGDLS and CDR2 is YYNGEE. V was clipped by 3 bases and J by 5 bases, with 17 bases between them. The CDR3 is made up of 15 amino acids. This chain's CDR3 is CASSAPAGGGETQYF. The CDR3, as DNA: TGTGCCAGCAGCGCCCCGGCTGGGGGTGGCGAGACCCAGTACTTC. Variable domain in full (rest from reference TRBV9 and TRBJ2-5): DSGVTQTPKHLITATGQRVTLRCSPRSGDLSVYWYQQSLDQGLQFLIQYYNGEERAKGNILERFSAQQFPDLHSELNLSSLELGDSALYFCASSAPAGGGETQYFGPGTRLLVL.

Many counts were recorded for this clonotype. The chain links TRBV9 to TRBJ2-5; 9 positions agree with TRBD2. Trimming removed 7 bases from V and 5 bases from J; junction bases left unmatched: 9. Germline V gene sequence: CDR1 SGDLS, CDR2 YYNGEE. This CDR3 contains 14 residues. In DNA form, the CDR3 reads TGTGCCAGCTCTAGCGGGGAGTATCGGGAGACCCAGTACTTC. The encoded protein is CASSSGEYRETQYF. Combining the CDR3 with reference TRBV9 and TRBJ2-5 gives the whole variable domain DSGVTQTPKHLITATGQRVTLRCSPRSGDLSVYWYQQSLDQGLQFLIQYYNGEERAKGNILERFSAQQFPDLHSELNLSSLELGDSALYFCASSSGEYRETQYFGPGTRLLVL.

In this sample, this clonotype turned up many times. This chain links TRBV9 with TRBJ2-2, with D perhaps given as TRBD1 or TRBD2 (6 bases each). In germline, CDR1 is SGDLS, CDR2 YYNGEE. The CDR3 has 15 amino acids. V lost 2 bases to trimming and J lost 6 bases, with 14 bases between them. The CDR3 bases are TGTGCCAGCAGCGTGGGGGGCGCAGGGGCCGGGGAGCTGTTTTTT. This sequence encodes CASSVGGAGAGELFF.

This clonotype was recorded at least ten times. The chain employs TRBV9 and TRBJ2-3; no clear D gene. The CDR3 totals 13 residues. Trimming removed 0 bases at V and 5 bases at J, with 7 bases between. Germline V gives CDR1 SGDLS, CDR2 YYNGEE. The CDR3 DNA sequence: TGTGCCAGCAGCGTAGGGGTGTTAGATACGCAGTATTTT. As protein: CASSVGVLDTQYF. Combining the CDR3 with reference TRBV9 and TRBJ2-3 gives the whole variable domain DSGVTQTPKHLITATGQRVTLRCSPRSGDLSVYWYQQSLDQGLQFLIQYYNGEERAKGNILERFSAQQFPDLHSELNLSSLELGDSALYFCASSVGVLDTQYFGPGTRLTVL.

This clonotype was picked up many times. This chain joins TRBV9 and TRBJ1-4; 10 bases fit TRBD1. Germline trimming cut 3 bases from V and 7 bases from J; bases unmatched to any gene: 9. The germline V gene has CDR1 SGDLS and CDR2 YYNGEE. There are 16 residues in the CDR3. CDR3: CASSARLGQGSEKLFF. The DNA of the CDR3 is TGTGCCAGCAGCGCCCGACTGGGACAGGGGAGTGAAAAACTGTTTTTT.

The sample holds many counts of this clonotype. The V and J genes are TRBV9 and TRBJ2-7; 7 bases agree with TRBD1. The CDR3 is 14 residues long. Germline CDR1 reads SGDLS; CDR2 reads YYNGEE. The V segment lost 3 bases and the J segment 2 bases; nucleotides outside the gene matches: 5. The CDR3 spells CASSGDSVTYEQYF. The CDR3 coding sequence is TGTGCCAGCAGCGGGGACAGTGTTACCTACGAGCAGTACTTC.

This clonotype has ten or more counts. The chain combines TRBV9 with TRBJ1-1, with D perhaps TRBD1 (5 bases). This CDR3 is built from 14 residues. V lost 4 bases to trimming and J lost 1 base, with 11 bases between them. CDR1 is SGDLS and CDR2 is YYNGEE in the germline V gene. The CDR3 sequence is CASSRGSGNTEAFF. As DNA, the CDR3 is TGTGCCAGCAGCCGGGGCTCGGGGAACACTGAAGCTTTCTTT.

This clonotype was counted at least ten times. The J gene is TRBJ2-2, the V gene TRBV9; TRBD2 aligns across 7 bases. The germline CDR1 and CDR2 sequences are SGDLS and YYNGEE. This CDR3 contains 14 residues. V was clipped by 4 bases and J by 4 bases; unmatched bases: 4. DNA for the CDR3: TGTGCCAGCAGCCTTCAGCGGGGCACCGGGGAGCTGTTTTTT. Protein product: CASSLQRGTGELFF.

The chain couples TRBV9 to TRBJ1-5, with D perhaps matching TRBD1 (5 bases). V was shortened by 4 bases and J by 4 bases, with 12 bases between the two germline ends. The germline CDR1 and CDR2 sequences are SGDLS and YYNGEE. This CDR3 has 14 amino acids. CDR3 DNA sequence: TGTGCCAGCAGCCCGGGGGTTGGGAATCAGCCCCAGCATTTT. It codes for CASSPGVGNQPQHF.

This clonotype is labeled medium-sized. The rearrangement uses TRBV29-1 and TRBJ2-1; tentatively, D is TRBD1 (6 bases). This CDR3 is built from 14 residues. V dropped 3 bases and J dropped 4 bases, with 13 bases sitting between them. CDR1 is SQVTM, CDR2 ANQGSEA, per germline. The CDR3: CSVDWGLGYNEQFF. CDR3 sequence (DNA): TGCAGCGTTGATTGGGGGCTAGGTTACAATGAGCAGTTCTTC.

The chain links TRBV9 to TRBJ2-3; 8 bases align to TRBD2. V dropped 4 bases and J dropped 4; count of bases not matched to a gene: 11. Germline V gives CDR1 SGDLS, CDR2 YYNGEE. The CDR3 has 16 residues. The CDR3 loop reads CASSKGGSGTADTQYF. CDR3 bases: TGTGCCAGCAGCAAAGGGGGTAGCGGGACCGCAGATACGCAGTATTTT.

This clonotype was found many times. The chain carries TRBV9 and TRBJ2-1; tentative D call: TRBD2 (5 bases). Germline-derived CDR1 and CDR2 are SGDLS and YYNGEE. CDR3 length equals 15 residues. Between the trimmed V and J ends, which lost 0 bases and 4 bases, there was a span of 11 bases. CDR3 region: CASSVGGNPYNEQFF. The CDR3 DNA reads as TGTGCCAGCAGCGTAGGAGGGAATCCTTACAATGAGCAGTTCTTC.

At least ten counts were recorded for this clonotype. The rearrangement links TRBV9 to TRBJ1-1, with D hard to call. Germline values: CDR1 SGDLS, CDR2 YYNGEE. The CDR3 runs 13 residues. Trimming removed 0 bases at V and 3 bases at J, with 6 bases between. CDR3 residues: CASSVEHDTEAFF. The CDR3 nucleotides are TGTGCCAGCAGCGTAGAGCACGACACTGAAGCTTTCTTT.

This clonotype was detected ten times or more. V gene TRBV9 combines with J gene TRBJ2-1, with D perhaps TRBD2 (5 bases). Germline CDR1 SGDLS, CDR2 YYNGEE. V gave up 0 bases and J gave up 2 bases, with 9 bases separating them. The CDR3 is 15 amino acids. The CDR3 reads CASSVVGGPYNEQFF. In DNA, the CDR3 is TGTGCCAGCAGCGTAGTCGGAGGCCCCTACAATGAGCAGTTCTTC. Full variable domain (remainder filled in from reference TRBV9 and TRBJ2-1): DSGVTQTPKHLITATGQRVTLRCSPRSGDLSVYWYQQSLDQGLQFLIQYYNGEERAKGNILERFSAQQFPDLHSELNLSSLELGDSALYFCASSVVGGPYNEQFFGPGTRLTVL.

This clonotype was counted at least ten times. The chain uses TRBV9 and TRBJ2-2; 9 bases match TRBD1. This CDR3 region has 15 residues. V trimming: 3 bases; J trimming: 10 bases; junction bases outside the gene matches: 10. Germline CDR1 reads SGDLS; CDR2 reads YYNGEE. The CDR3 region is CASSAGDRVLPELFF. In DNA form, the CDR3 reads TGTGCCAGCAGCGCCGGGGACAGGGTCTTACCGGAGCTGTTTTTT.